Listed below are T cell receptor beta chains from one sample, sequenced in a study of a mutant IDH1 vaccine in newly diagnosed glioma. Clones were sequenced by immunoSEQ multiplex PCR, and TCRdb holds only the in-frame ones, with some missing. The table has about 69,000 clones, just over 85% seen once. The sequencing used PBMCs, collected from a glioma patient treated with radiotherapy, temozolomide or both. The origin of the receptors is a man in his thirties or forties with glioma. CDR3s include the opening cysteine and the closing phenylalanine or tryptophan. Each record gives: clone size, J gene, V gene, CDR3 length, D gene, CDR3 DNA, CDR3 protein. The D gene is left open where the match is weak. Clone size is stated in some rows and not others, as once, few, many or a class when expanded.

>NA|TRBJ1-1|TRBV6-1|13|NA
TGTGCCAGCAGGATAAACAGTGGGACTGAAGCTTTCTTT
CASRINSGTEAFF
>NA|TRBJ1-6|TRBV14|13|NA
TGTGCCAGCAGTCAGTGGAGTGGTTCACCCCTCCACTTT
CASSQWSGSPLHF
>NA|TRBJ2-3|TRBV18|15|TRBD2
TGTGCCAGCTCACCAGTAGCGGGCGACGGAGATACGCAGTATTTT
CASSPVAGDGDTQYF
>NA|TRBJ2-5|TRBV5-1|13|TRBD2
TGCGCCAGCCGGACTAGCGGACAAGAGACCCAGTACTTC
CASRTSGQETQYF
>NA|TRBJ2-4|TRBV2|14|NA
TGTGCCAGCGGACCCGGCGCGGCCAAAAACATTCAGTACTTC
CASGPGAAKNIQYF
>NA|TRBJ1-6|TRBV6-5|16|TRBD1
TGTGCCAGCAGTTACCAATGGACAGGGGGCGGTTCACCCCTCCACTTT
CASSYQWTGGGSPLHF
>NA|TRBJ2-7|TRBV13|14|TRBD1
TGTGCCAGCAGCCGAGGACAGGGGGCCCACGAGCAGTACTTC
CASSRGQGAHEQYF
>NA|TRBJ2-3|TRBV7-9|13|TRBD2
TGTGCCAGCAGCAAAATGGGGGGGACCCTCGGGTCTTTT
CASSKMGGTLGSF
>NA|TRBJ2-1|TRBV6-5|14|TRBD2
TGTGCCAGCCGTTCGGGGGGCTCCTACAATGAGCAGTTCTTC
CASRSGGSYNEQFF
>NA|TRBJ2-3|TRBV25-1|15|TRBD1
TGTGCCAGCAGAGATACAGGGGCCCTGTTTGGTACGCAGTATTTT
CASRDTGALFGTQYF
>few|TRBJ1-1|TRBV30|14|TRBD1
TGTGCCTGGAGTGTCAGAGGGGGCGGAACTGAAGCTTTCTTT
CAWSVRGGGTEAFF
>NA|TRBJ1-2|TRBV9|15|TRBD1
TGTGCCAGCAGCGCACCAGGGGGGGAAGGGTATGGCTACACCTTC
CASSAPGGEGYGYTF
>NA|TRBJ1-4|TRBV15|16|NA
TGTGCCACCGGCGACCGGCCCATCGCAACTAATGAAAAACTGTTTTTT
CATGDRPIATNEKLFF
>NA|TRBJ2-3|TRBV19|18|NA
TGTGCCGGCGTCCCAACGCCCCAGACCCCGTTCGTAGCAGATACGCAGTATTTT
CAGVPTPQTPFVADTQYF